The T cell receptor beta chain described here comes from a study of shared clonotypes between healthy human individuals. General study points: Non-shared clonotypes had lower generation probabilities than those shared by all four donors.

Details on this clone: Antigen: not known.

This CDR3 contains 16 residues. V lost 4 bases, J lost 1 base, and 12 bases stayed unmatched. Germline V gives CDR1 SQVTM, CDR2 ANQGSEA. An approximately 220 ng quantity of DNA, roughly 29,000 T cell genomes, went into the sorted-subset replicate PCRs. Original processing methods: For the immunoSEQ data, sequences were junction-only without quality scores, so filtering differed. Sequenced by immunoSEQ multiplex PCR; TCRdb stores in-frame clones only, minus some. D and trimming come from the DNA, and the V and J calls and clone size come from that table. The profile shows about 820,000 clones, about 92% of them singletons. Naive CD8 cells were CD45RO-negative, positively selected for CCR7, excluding terminally differentiated effector memory CD45RA+ cells. Donors, healthy HIV-negative adults, lacked recent acute infections or vaccinations.

The material sequenced was naive CD8+ T cells sorted from blood. The chain joins TRBV29-1 to TRBJ2-7; TRBD2 aligns across 8 bases. The sequence derives from a man aged 25 to 40 in good health. DNA of the CDR3: TGCAGCGTTGTCGACCCCAGCGGGAGTTGGTCCTACGAGCAGTACTTC. Translated, it gives CSVVDPSGSWSYEQYF.